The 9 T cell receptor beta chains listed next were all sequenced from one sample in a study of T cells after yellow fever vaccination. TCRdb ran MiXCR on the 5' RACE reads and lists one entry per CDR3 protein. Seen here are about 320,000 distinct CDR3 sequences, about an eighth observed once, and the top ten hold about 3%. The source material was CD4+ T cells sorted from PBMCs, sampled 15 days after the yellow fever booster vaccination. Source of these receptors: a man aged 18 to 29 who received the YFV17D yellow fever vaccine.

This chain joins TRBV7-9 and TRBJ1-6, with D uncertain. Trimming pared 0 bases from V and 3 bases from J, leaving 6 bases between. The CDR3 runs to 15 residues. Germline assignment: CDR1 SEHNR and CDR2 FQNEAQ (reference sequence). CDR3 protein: CASSLAISYNSPLHF. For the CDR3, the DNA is TGTGCCAGCAGCTTAGCGATCAGCTATAATTCACCCCTCCACTTT.

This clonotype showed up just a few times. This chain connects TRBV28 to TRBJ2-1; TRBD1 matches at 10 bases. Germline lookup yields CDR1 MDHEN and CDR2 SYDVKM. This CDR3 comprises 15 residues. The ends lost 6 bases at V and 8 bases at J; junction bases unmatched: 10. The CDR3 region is CASRTSGTGVHEQFF. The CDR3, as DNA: TGTGCCAGCAGGACCTCCGGGACAGGGGTGCATGAGCAGTTCTTC.

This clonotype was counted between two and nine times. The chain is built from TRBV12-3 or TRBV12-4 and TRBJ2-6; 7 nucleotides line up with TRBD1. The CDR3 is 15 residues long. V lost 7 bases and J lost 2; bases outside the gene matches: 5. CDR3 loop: CASIPTGTGANVLTF. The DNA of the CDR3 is TGTGCCAGCATCCCGACAGGGACTGGGGCCAACGTCCTGACTTTC.

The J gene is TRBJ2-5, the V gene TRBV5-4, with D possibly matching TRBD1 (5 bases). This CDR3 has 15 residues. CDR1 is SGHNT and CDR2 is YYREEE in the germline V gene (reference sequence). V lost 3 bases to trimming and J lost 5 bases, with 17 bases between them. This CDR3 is CASSSRQGFGETQYF. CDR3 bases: TGTGCCAGCAGCTCCCGGCAGGGTTTCGGCGAGACCCAGTACTTC.

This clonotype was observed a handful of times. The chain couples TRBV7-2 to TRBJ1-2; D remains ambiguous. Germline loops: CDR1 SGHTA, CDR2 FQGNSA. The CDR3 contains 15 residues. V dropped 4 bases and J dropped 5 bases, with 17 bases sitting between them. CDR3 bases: TGTGCCAGCAGCTCCGAATTCCCGGGGTCATATGGCTACACCTTC. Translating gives CASSSEFPGSYGYTF.

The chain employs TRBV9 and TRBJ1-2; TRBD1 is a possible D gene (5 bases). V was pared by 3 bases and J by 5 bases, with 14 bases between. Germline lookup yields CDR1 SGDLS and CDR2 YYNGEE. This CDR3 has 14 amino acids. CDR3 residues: CASSARDSLYGYTF. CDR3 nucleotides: TGTGCCAGCAGCGCCCGGGACTCCCTTTATGGCTACACCTTC.

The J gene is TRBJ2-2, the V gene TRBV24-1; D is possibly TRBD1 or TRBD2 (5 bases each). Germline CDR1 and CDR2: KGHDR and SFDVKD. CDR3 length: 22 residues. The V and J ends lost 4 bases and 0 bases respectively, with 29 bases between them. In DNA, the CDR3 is TGTGCCACCAGTGAAACCCCCGGGACCCCAATGAGGCGGAACTCGAACACCGGGGAGCTGTTTTTT. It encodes CATSETPGTPMRRNSNTGELFF.

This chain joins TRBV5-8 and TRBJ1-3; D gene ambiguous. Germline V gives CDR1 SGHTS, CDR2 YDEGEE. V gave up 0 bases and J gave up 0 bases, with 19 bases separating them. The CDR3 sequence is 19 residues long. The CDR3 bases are TGTGCCAGCAGCTTGGCGTTCAGCCGGACCATCCTCTCTGGAAACACCATATATTTT. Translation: CASSLAFSRTILSGNTIYF.

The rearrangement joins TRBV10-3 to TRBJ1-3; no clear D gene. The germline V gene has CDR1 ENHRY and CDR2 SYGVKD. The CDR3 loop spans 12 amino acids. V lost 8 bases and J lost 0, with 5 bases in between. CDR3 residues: CAIETSGNTIYF. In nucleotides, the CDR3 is TGTGCCATCGAGACCTCTGGAAACACCATATATTTT.